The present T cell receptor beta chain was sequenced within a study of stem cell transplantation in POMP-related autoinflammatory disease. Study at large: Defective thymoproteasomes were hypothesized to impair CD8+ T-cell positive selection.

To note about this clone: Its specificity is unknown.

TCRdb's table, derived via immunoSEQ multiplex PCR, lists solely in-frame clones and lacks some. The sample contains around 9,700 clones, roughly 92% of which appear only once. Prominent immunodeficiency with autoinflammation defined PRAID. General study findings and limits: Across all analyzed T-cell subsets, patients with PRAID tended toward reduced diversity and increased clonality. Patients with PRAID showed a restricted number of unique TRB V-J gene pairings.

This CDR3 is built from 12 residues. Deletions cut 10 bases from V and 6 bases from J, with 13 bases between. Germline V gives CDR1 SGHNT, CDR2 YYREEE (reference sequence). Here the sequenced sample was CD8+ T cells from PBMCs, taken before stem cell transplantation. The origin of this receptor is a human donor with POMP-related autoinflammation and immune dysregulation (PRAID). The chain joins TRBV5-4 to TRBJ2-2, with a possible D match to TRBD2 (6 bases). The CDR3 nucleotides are TGTGCCGCCTCGCGGGAAGCCGGGGAGCTGTTTTTT. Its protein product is CAASREAGELFF.